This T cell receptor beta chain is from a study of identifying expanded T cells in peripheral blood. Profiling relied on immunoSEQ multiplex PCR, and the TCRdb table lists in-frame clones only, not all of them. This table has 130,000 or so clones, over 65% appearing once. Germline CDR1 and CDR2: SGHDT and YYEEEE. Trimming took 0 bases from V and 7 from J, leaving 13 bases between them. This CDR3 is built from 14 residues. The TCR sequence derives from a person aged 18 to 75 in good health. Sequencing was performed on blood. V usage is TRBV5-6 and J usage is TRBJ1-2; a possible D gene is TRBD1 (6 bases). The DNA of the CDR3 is TGTGCCAGCAGCTTGGTAGCCAGGGGTAGTGGCTACACCTTC. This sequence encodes CASSLVARGSGYTF.